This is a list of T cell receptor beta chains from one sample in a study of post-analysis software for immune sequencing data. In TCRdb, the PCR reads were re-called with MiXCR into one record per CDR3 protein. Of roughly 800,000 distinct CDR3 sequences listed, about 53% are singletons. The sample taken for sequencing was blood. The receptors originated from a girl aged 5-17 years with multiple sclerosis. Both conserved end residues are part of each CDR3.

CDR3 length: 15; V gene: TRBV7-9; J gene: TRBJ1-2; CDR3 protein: CASSLAAGPIYGYTF
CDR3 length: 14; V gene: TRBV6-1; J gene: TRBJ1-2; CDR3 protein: CASRPAGGGYGYTF
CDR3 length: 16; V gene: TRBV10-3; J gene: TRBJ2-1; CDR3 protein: CAISETSGSSYNEQFF
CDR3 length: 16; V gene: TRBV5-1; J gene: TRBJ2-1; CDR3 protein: CASSSIAGVSYNEQFF
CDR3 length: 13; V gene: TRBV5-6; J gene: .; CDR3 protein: CASSSRPSHEQYF
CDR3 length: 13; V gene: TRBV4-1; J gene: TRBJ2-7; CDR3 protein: CASSSIPSYEQYF
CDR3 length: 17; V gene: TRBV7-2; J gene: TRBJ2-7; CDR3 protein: CASSQPPQGLFSYEQYF
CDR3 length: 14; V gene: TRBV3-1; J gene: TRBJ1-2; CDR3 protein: CASSQETGLFGYTF
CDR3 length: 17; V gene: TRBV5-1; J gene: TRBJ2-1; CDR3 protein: CASSLAPVSGGAQEQFF
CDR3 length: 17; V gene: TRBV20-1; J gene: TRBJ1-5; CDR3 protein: CSALGAMQGRGNQPQHF
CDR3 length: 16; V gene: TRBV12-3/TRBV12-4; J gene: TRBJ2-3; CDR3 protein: CASSTGTSGTTDAQYF
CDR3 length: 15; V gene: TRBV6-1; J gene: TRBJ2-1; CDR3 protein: CASSVGGSGFNEQFF
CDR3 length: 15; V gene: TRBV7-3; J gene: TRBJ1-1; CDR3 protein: CASRPSGTVNTEAFF
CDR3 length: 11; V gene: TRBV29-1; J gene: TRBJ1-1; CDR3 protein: CSTNRNTEAFF
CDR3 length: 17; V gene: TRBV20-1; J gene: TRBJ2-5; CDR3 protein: CSARGLAGAGGGETQYF
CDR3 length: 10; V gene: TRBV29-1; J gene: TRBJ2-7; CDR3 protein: CSVDSYEQYF
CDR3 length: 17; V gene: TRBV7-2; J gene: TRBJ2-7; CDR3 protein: CASSQFGAGGPSYEQYF
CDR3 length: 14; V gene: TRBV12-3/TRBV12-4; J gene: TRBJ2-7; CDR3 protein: CASSLRDRGPEQYF
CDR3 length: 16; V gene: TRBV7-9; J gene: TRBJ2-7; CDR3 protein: CASSLGWGPPSYEQYF
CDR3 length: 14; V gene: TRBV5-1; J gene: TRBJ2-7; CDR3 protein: CASSLVGADYEQYF
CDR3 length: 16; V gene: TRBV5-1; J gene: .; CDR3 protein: CASSLGRSGRSETQYF
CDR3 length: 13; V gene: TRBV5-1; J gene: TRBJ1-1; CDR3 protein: CASSSGQLTEAFF
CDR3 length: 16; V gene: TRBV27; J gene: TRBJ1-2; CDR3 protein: CASTPNPGQGLYGYTF
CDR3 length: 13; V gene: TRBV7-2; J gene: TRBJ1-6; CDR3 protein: CASSVRSNSPLHF
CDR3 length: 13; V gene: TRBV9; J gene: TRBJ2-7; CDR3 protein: CASSAHPGGEQYF
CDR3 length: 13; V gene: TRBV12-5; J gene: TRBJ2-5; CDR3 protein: CASADGYQETQYF
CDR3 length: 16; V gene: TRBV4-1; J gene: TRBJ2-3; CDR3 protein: CASSPGTRLSTDTQYF
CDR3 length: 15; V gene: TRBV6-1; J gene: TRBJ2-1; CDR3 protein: CASSASAGGPNEQFF
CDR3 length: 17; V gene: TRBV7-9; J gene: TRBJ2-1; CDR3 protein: CASSLHRGLAGYNEQFF
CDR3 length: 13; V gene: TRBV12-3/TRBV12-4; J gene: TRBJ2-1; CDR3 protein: CASSPSGGHEQFF
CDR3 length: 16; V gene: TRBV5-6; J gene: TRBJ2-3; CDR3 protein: CASSSTSGTSWDTQYF
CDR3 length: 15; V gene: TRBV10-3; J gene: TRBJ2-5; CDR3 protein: CAISDRGAASETQYF
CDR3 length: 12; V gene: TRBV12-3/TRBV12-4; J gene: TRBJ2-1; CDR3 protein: CASTRQGNEQFF
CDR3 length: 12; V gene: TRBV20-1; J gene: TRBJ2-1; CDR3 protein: CSARTSGRSQFF
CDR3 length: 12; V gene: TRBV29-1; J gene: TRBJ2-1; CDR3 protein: CSVGQRSNEQFF
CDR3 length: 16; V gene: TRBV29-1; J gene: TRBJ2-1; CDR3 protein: CSGSPGTSGPYNEQFF
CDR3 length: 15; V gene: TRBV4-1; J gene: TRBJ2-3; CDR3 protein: CASSQDYRAADTQYF
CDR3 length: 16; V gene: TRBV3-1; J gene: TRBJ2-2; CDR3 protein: CASSQKQGRNTGELFF
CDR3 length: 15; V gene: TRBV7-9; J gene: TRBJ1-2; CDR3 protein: CASYQFTEDDYGYTF
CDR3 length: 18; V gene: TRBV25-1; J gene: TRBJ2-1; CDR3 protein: CASSDQRDALDMVNEQFF
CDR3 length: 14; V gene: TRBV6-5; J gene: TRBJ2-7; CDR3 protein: CASKNGRSGYEQYF
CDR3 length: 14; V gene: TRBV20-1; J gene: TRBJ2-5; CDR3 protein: CSARGGLLGETQYF